The 7 T cell receptor beta chains below come from one sample, sequenced in a study of T cells in localized non-small cell lung cancer (dated by TCRdb to the early 2020s). The receptor library was made with the immunoSEQ multiplex PCR assay. TCRdb re-hosts the immuneACCESS table, in-frame sequences only. Its copies lack some clones; in the studies checked, an unresolved V gene accounts for under half of them, and the cause for the rest is not known. The sample yields about 6,400 clones; over 80% were counted once. The ten largest clonotypes hold around a sixth of the sample. The source was peripheral blood, collected before any cancer treatment. The receptors here all came from a male donor at least 60 years old with stage I lung adenocarcinoma.

The V call is TRBV10-3, the J call TRBJ2-3; D perhaps matches TRBD1 (6 bases). V was trimmed by 4 bases and J by 0 bases, leaving 11 bases between them. CDR1 is ENHRY and CDR2 is SYGVKD in the germline V gene. The CDR3 contains 15 residues. The CDR3 DNA reads TGTGCCATCAGTGCTGGCAGGGGTAGCACAGATACGCAGTATTTT. Protein: CAISAGRGSTDTQYF.

V gene TRBV5-1 combines with J gene TRBJ2-2, with D perhaps matching TRBD2 (5 bases). Germline V CDR1 and CDR2: SGHRS, YFSETQ. CDR3 size: 16 residues. The ends were cut back, 1 base at V and 1 base at J, with 11 bases in the middle. CDR3 loop: CASSLWTGKNTGELFF. The CDR3 DNA reads as TGCGCCAGCAGCTTGTGGACTGGGAAGAACACCGGGGAGCTGTTTTTT.

This clone appeared a few times. The rearrangement uses TRBV6-5 and TRBJ1-1, with TRBD1 as a possible D gene (5 bases). Per the germline V gene, CDR1 is MNHEY and CDR2 is SVGAGI. V was cut by 7 bases and J by 1 base, with 13 bases left in between. The CDR3 totals 14 residues. CDR3 residues: CASNLPGGNTEAFF. The CDR3 DNA sequence: TGTGCCAGCAATCTACCGGGGGGGAACACTGAAGCTTTCTTT.

This clone was recorded once. This rearrangement joins TRBV5-1 to TRBJ2-1; 7 nucleotides agree with TRBD1. J lost 5 bases, V lost 5 bases, and 7 bases had no gene match. CDR3 length equals 14 residues. Germline values: CDR1 SGHRS, CDR2 YFSETQ. DNA for the CDR3: TGCGCCAGCAGGTCGACAGGGCGGGACAATGAGCAGTTCTTC. It encodes CASRSTGRDNEQFF.

This clone was recorded only once. The chain employs TRBV5-1 and TRBJ1-2; unclear D gene. Germline V CDR1 and CDR2: SGHRS, YFSETQ. The CDR3 is made up of 14 amino acids. Trimming removed 0 bases at V and 3 bases at J, with 9 bases between. CDR3 sequence (DNA): TGCGCCAGCAGCTTGGAGGGCGAGGACTATGGCTACACCTTC. Translated: CASSLEGEDYGYTF.

The chain recombines TRBV19 with TRBJ2-7; tentative D call: TRBD2 (5 bases). The CDR3 length is 13 residues. V was pared by 2 bases and J by 7 bases, with 12 bases between. Germline assignment: CDR1 LNHDA and CDR2 SQIVND (reference sequence). CDR3 in amino acids: CASSIRRGSEQYV. The CDR3 coding sequence is TGTGCCAGTAGTATAAGACGGGGTAGTGAGCAGTACGTC.

The chain employs TRBV27 and TRBJ2-7; TRBD2 matches 8 bases. The CDR3 consists of 14 residues. CDR1 and CDR2 (germline): MNHEY, SMNVEV (reference sequence). Trimming cost V 4 bases and J 3 bases; bases outside gene matches: 5. The CDR3 sequence is CASSSLGTSYEQYF. The CDR3 DNA is TGTGCCAGCAGTTCGCTTGGGACTAGCTACGAGCAGTACTTC.